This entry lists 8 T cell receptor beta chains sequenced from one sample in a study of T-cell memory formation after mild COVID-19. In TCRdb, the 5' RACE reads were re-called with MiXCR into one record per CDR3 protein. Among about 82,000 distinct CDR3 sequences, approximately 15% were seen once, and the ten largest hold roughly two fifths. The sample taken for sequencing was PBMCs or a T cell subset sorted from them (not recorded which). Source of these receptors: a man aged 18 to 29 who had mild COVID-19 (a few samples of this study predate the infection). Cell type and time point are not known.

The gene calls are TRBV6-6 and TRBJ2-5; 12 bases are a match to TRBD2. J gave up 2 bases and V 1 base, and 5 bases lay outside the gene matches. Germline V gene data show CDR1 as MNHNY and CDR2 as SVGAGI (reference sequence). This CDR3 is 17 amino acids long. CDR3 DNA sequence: TGTGCCAGCAGTTACTATCGACTAGCGGGGGCTCAAGAGACCCAGTACTTC. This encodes CASSYYRLAGAQETQYF.

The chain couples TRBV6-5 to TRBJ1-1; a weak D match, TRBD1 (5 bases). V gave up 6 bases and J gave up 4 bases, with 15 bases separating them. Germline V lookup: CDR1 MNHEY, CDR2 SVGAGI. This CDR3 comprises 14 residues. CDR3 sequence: CASRLGPGFTEAFF. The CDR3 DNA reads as TGTGCCAGCAGGTTAGGCCCAGGGTTCACTGAAGCTTTCTTT.

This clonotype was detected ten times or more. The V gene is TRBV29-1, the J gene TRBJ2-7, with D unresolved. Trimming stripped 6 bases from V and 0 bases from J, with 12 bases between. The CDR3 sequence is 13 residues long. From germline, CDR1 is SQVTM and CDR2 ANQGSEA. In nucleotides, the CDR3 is TGCAGCGTCGGCCCAGATTTCTCCTACGAGCAGTACTTC. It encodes CSVGPDFSYEQYF.

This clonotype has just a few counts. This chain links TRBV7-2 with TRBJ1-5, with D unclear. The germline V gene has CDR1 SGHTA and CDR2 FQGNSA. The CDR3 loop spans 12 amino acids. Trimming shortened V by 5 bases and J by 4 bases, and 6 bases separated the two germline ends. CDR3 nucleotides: TGTGCCAGCAGCAAAGTAAATCAGCCCCAGCATTTT. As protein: CASSKVNQPQHF.

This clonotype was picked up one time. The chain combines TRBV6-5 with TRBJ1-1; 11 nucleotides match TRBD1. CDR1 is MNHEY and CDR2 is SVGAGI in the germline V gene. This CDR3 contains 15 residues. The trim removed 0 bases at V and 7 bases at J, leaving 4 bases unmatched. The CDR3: CASSYSGQGAGEAFF. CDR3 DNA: TGTGCCAGCAGTTACTCAGGACAGGGGGCGGGTGAAGCTTTCTTT.

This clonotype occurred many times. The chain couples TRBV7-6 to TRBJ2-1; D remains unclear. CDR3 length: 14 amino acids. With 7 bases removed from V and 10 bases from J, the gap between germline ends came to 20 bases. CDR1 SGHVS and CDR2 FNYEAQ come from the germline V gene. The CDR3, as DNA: TGTGCCAGCACCACACTCGGTCTGGCTGGAGAGCAGTTCTTC. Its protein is CASTTLGLAGEQFF.

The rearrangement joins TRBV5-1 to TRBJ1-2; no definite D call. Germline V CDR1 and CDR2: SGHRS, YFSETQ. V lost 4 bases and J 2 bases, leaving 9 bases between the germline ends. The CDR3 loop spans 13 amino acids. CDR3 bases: TGCGCCAGCAGCGTAGGGAGAAACTATGGCTACACCTTC. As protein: CASSVGRNYGYTF. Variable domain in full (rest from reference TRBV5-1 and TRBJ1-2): KAGVTQTPRYLIKTRGQQVTLSCSPISGHRSVSWYQQTPGQGLQFLFEYFSETQRNKGNFPGRFSGRQFSNSRSEMNVSTLELGDSALYLCASSVGRNYGYTFGSGTRLTVV.

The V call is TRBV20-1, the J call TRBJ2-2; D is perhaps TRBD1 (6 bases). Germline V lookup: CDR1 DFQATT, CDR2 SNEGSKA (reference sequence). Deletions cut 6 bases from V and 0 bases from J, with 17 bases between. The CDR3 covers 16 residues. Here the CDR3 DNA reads TGCAGTGCACCGAATAGGGGACAAGCGAACACCGGGGAGCTGTTTTTT. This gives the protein CSAPNRGQANTGELFF.